One sample yielded the 22 T cell receptor beta chains listed below, sequenced in a study of beta chain features in type 1 diabetes. Study-wide findings and caveats: Among patients with Type 1 diabetes, TCRB CDR3s were moderately but significantly shorter in every one of the four CD4+ subsets.

The antigens these receptors bind are not known. The isolated RNA, all of it, was reverse transcribed, so expressed TCRB transcripts were what got sequenced. TCRdb's table, derived via immunoSEQ multiplex PCR, lists solely in-frame clones and lacks some. This table has more than 100,000 clones, 9% appearing once. The sample consisted of central memory CD4+ T cells from blood. The origin of the receptors is a man aged 25-40 years with type 1 diabetes.

The table lists this clone with a few counts. The chain links TRBV18 to TRBJ2-2; D is possibly TRBD2 (5 bases). The CDR3 totals 14 residues. Germline assignment: CDR1 KGHSH and CDR2 LQKENI. V was pared by 2 bases and J by 2 bases, with 6 bases between. For the CDR3, the DNA is TGTGCCAGCTCACCAAGGACTAACACCGGGGAGCTGTTTTTT. Translation gives CASSPRTNTGELFF.

This clone occurred a few times. This chain links TRBV29-1 with TRBJ2-3, with 7 nucleotides matching TRBD2. The ends lost 6 bases at V and 3 bases at J; junction bases unmatched: 15. Germline loops: CDR1 SQVTM, CDR2 ANQGSEA. The CDR3 spans 16 residues. Written as DNA, the CDR3 is TGCAGCGTCCCCCCGCCCTGGCGGGGGACTACAGATACGCAGTATTTT. It yields the protein CSVPPPWRGTTDTQYF.

There are a few counts of this clone. This chain uses TRBV7-2 with TRBJ2-3; D remains ambiguous. Between the trimmed V and J ends, which lost 5 bases and 0 bases, there was a span of 12 bases. The CDR3 is made up of 15 amino acids. Germline V gives CDR1 SGHTA, CDR2 FQGNSA. CDR3 in DNA: TGTGCCAGCAGCCTACAGTTACTCAGCACAGATACGCAGTATTTT. It codes for CASSLQLLSTDTQYF.

This chain uses TRBV7-9 with TRBJ2-2; the D gene is possibly TRBD1 (5 bases). Trimming cost V 1 base and J 2 bases, with 5 bases left between them. The CDR3 is 14 amino acids. CDR1 is SEHNR and CDR2 is FQNEAQ in the germline V gene (reference sequence). CDR3 in DNA: TGTGCCAGCAGCTTAGGGACAAACACCGGGGAGCTGTTTTTT. It codes for CASSLGTNTGELFF.

In this sample, this clone turned up a few times. V usage is TRBV4-3 and J usage is TRBJ2-2; tentatively, D is TRBD1 (5 bases). The germline V gene has CDR1 LGHNA and CDR2 YSLEER. Trimming took off 1 base at V and 4 bases at J, with 10 bases between the two ends. The CDR3 runs to 15 residues. CDR3 coding DNA: TGCGCCAGCAGCCAAGGGTCAGGGTTCACCGGGGAGCTGTTTTTT. This codes for CASSQGSGFTGELFF.

This chain joins TRBV6-4 and TRBJ1-1; D unclear. CDR1 is MRHNA, CDR2 SNTAGT, per germline. The CDR3 runs to 12 residues. V lost 6 bases to trimming and J lost 3 bases, with 8 bases between them. CDR3: CASSITDTEAFF. In nucleotides, the CDR3 is TGTGCCAGCAGCATAACAGACACTGAAGCTTTCTTT.

This clone has only a few counts. The gene calls are TRBV15 and TRBJ1-2; TRBD1 is a possible D gene (6 bases). The germline gives CDR1 LNHNV, CDR2 YYDKDF (reference sequence). The length of the CDR3 is 15 residues. V shed 0 bases and J shed 2 bases, with 10 bases lying between them. CDR3 sequence: CATSREQGQNYGYTF. The CDR3 DNA sequence: TGTGCCACCAGCAGAGAACAGGGTCAGAACTATGGCTACACCTTC.

Concerning this clone: This sample includes further DNA sequences coding for the same CDR3. The V and J genes are TRBV5-4 and TRBJ2-1; D perhaps matches TRBD2 (7 bases). CDR1 and CDR2 (germline): SGHNT, YYREEE (reference sequence). Trimming took off 3 bases at V and 0 bases at J, with 13 bases between the two ends. This CDR3 has 16 amino acids. The CDR3 DNA is TGTGCCAGCAGCTGGGGGGGCCAAAGCTCCTACAATGAGCAGTTCTTC. The encoded protein is CASSWGGQSSYNEQFF.

This clone appeared a few times. V and J are TRBV5-1 and TRBJ2-5, with 8 bases fitting TRBD2. Germline CDR1 is SGHRS and CDR2 is YFSETQ. This CDR3 is built from 16 residues. V dropped 3 bases and J dropped 5; count of bases not matched to a gene: 12. The DNA of the CDR3 is TGCGCCAGCAGCTCCTCCGGGGGGGGCCGGTATGAGACCCAGTACTTC. Amino acids: CASSSSGGGRYETQYF.

This sequence joins TRBV11-2 and TRBJ2-5; unclear D gene. CDR1 and CDR2 from the germline V gene are SGHAT and FQNNGV. The V and J ends lost 5 bases and 6 bases respectively, with 16 bases between them. The CDR3 runs 14 residues. CDR3 sequence: CASSPGFSIQTQYF. The CDR3 nucleotides read TGTGCCAGCAGCCCCGGTTTTAGCATCCAGACCCAGTACTTC.

This clone was picked up a small number of times. The rearrangement uses TRBV19 and TRBJ2-5; tentatively, D is TRBD2 (7 bases). Trimming left V 3 bases short and J 5 bases short, with 13 bases between. Looked up from germline, CDR1 is LNHDA and CDR2 is SQIVND (reference sequence). The CDR3 extends over 14 amino acids. For the CDR3, the DNA is TGTGCCAGTAGTATCGCCGGCGGGGGCGAGACCCAGTACTTC. Its protein is CASSIAGGGETQYF. The complete variable domain, with remaining parts taken from reference TRBV19 and TRBJ2-5, reads DGGITQSPKYLFRKEGQNVTLSCEQNLNHDAMYWYRQDPGQGLRLIYYSQIVNDFQKGDIAEGYSVSREKKESFPLTVTSAQKNPTAFYLCASSIAGGGETQYFGPGTRLLVL.

In this sample, this clone turned up a few times. The chain couples TRBV6-5 to TRBJ2-7; 8 positions match TRBD1. The CDR3 covers 15 residues. Germline trimming cut 7 bases from V and 5 bases from J; bases unmatched to any gene: 13. Germline V gene data show CDR1 as MNHEY and CDR2 as SVGAGI. The CDR3 DNA follows: TGTGCCAGCACCGAGATGGACAGGGTGTCCCACGAGCAGTACTTC. As protein: CASTEMDRVSHEQYF.

This clone was found a few times. The genes are TRBV7-8 and TRBJ2-7; D remains unclear. CDR3 length equals 14 residues. Trimming took off 6 bases at V and 5 bases at J, with 17 bases between the two ends. The germline gives CDR1 SGHVS, CDR2 FQNEAQ. The CDR3 sequence is CASSLRSLNNEQYF. The CDR3, as DNA: TGTGCCAGCAGTTTAAGGAGTTTGAACAACGAGCAGTACTTC.

J is TRBJ2-3 and V is TRBV28; D gene uncertain. V lost 4 bases and J lost 1, with 15 bases in between. This CDR3 spans 16 amino acids. Germline lookup yields CDR1 MDHEN and CDR2 SYDVKM. The CDR3, as DNA: TGTGCCAGCAGTTCTATCGGGTTCCGAGGCACAGATACGCAGTATTTT. This encodes CASSSIGFRGTDTQYF. Supplemented by reference TRBV28 and TRBJ2-3, the full variable domain reads DVKVTQSSRYLVKRTGEKVFLECVQDMDHENMFWYRQDPGLGLRLIYFSYDVKMKEKGDIPEGYSVSREKKERFSLILESASTNQTSMYLCASSSIGFRGTDTQYFGPGTRLTVL.

The gene calls are TRBV7-9 and TRBJ2-2; 8 bases are a match to TRBD1. The CDR3 has 14 amino acids. Germline CDR1 SEHNR, CDR2 FQNEAQ (reference sequence). With V trimmed by 8 bases and J by 1 base, 3 bases remained unmatched. The CDR3 region is CASGGTGNTGELFF. CDR3 DNA sequence: TGTGCCAGCGGCGGGACAGGGAACACCGGGGAGCTGTTTTTT.

The chain carries TRBV7-9 and TRBJ1-1; D perhaps matches TRBD1 (5 bases). The germline V and J ends were trimmed by 3 bases and 5 bases, with 10 bases remaining between them. Germline CDR1 reads SEHNR; CDR2 reads FQNEAQ (reference sequence). This CDR3 spans 13 amino acids. The CDR3 region has the DNA TGTGCCAGCAGCTTCGCCGACAGTACTGAAGCTTTCTTT. Translated: CASSFADSTEAFF.

The rearrangement uses TRBV18 and TRBJ2-5, with D perhaps TRBD1 (6 bases). The CDR3 totals 14 residues. CDR1 is KGHSH, CDR2 LQKENI, per germline. The V gene lost 2 bases and the J gene lost 4 bases, with 11 bases spanning the gap. CDR3 nucleotide sequence: TGTGCCAGCTCACCAATGCAACAGGGAGAGACCCAGTACTTC. It encodes CASSPMQQGETQYF.

This clone was observed a few times. V and J are TRBV5-4 and TRBJ2-1; D might be TRBD1 (5 bases). V was cut by 7 bases and J by 5 bases, with 10 bases left in between. The CDR3 has 12 residues. The germline gives CDR1 SGHNT, CDR2 YYREEE (reference sequence). CDR3 in amino acids: CASGQRNNEQFF. In DNA, the CDR3 is TGTGCCAGCGGACAACGAAACAATGAGCAGTTCTTC.

Only a few counts were recorded for this clone. The V gene is TRBV7-8, the J gene TRBJ2-1; 8 bases match TRBD2. The CDR3 covers 17 residues. The V and J ends lost 5 bases and 4 bases, in that order; junction bases with no gene match: 13. CDR1 is SGHVS, CDR2 FQNEAQ, per germline. CDR3 sequence reads: CASSPAPRGGIYNEQFF. The CDR3 DNA reads TGTGCCAGCAGCCCAGCGCCCCGGGGGGGCATATACAATGAGCAGTTCTTC.

This clone has more than one count but fewer than ten. The chain links TRBV5-6 to TRBJ2-3, with D maybe TRBD1 (7 bases). Trimming removed 1 base at V and 6 bases at J, with 12 bases between. The CDR3 has 14 amino acids. The germline V gene has CDR1 SGHDT and CDR2 YYEEEE. In nucleotides, the CDR3 is TGTGCCAGCAGCTTGCGTTCAGGGGGGGATACGCAGTATTTT. Translating it yields CASSLRSGGDTQYF. The full variable domain, completed using reference TRBV5-6 and TRBJ2-3, is DAGVTQSPTHLIKTRGQQVTLRCSPKSGHDTVSWYQQALGQGPQFIFQYYEEEERQRGNFPDRFSGHQFPNYSSELNVNALLLGDSALYLCASSLRSGGDTQYFGPGTRLTVL.

The V call is TRBV4-1, the J call TRBJ1-2, with 8 bases identical to TRBD1. The CDR3 is made up of 17 amino acids. The germline gives CDR1 MGHRA, CDR2 YSYEKL. V lost 4 bases to trimming and J lost 2 bases; unmatched junction nucleotides: 12. The CDR3 region has the DNA TGCGCCAGCAGCCCCACGACCGGGACAGGTGTAAACTATGGCTACACCTTC. As protein: CASSPTTGTGVNYGYTF.

The chain recombines TRBV9 with TRBJ1-4; D is uncertain. The CDR3 has 17 residues. Germline V gene data show CDR1 as SGDLS and CDR2 as YYNGEE. V lost 2 bases and J 8 bases, leaving 22 bases between the germline ends. In DNA form, the CDR3 reads TGTGCCAGCAGCGTTGGGTCAAGCGACGGGGTGAACGAAAAACTGTTTTTT. Translated, it gives CASSVGSSDGVNEKLFF.